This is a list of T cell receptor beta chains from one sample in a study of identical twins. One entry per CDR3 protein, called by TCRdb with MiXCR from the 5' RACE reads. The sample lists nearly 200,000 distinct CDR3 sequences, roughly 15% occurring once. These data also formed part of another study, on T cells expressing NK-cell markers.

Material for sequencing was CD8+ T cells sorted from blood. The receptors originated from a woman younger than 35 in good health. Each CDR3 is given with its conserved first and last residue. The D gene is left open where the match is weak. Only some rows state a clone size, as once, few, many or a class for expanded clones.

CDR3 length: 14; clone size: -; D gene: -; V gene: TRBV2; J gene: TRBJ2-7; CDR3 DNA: TGTGCCAGCAGCTGGTCTCTCCCCAGCTACGAGCAGTACTTC; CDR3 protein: CASSWSLPSYEQYF
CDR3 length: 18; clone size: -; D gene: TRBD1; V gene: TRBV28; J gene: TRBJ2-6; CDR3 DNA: TGTGCCAGCAGTTTATGGGGGACAGGAGTATCTGGGGCCAACGTCCTGACTTTC; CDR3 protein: CASSLWGTGVSGANVLTF
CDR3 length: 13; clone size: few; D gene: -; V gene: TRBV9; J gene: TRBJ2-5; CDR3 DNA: TGTGCCAGCAGCGCGAATAGCGGAGAGACCCAGTACTTC; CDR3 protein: CASSANSGETQYF
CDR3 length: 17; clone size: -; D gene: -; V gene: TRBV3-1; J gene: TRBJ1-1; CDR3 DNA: TGTGCCAGCAGCCGGGGTCCGCGACAGTTGATGAACACTGAAGCTTTCTTT; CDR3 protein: CASSRGPRQLMNTEAFF
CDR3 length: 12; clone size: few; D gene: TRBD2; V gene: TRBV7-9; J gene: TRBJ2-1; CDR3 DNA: TGTGCCAGCAGCTATGAAAGCGGGAAGGAGTTCTTC; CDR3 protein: CASSYESGKEFF
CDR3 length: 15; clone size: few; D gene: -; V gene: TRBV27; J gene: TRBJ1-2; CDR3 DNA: TGTGCCAGCAGTTCGGTTTGGGGTAGCGAGAATGGCTACACCTTC; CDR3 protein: CASSSVWGSENGYTF
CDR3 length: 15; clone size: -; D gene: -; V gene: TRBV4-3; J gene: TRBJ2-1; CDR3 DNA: TGCGCCAGCAGCCAAGATGGGTCCGGGTACAATGAGCAGTTCTTC; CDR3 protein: CASSQDGSGYNEQFF
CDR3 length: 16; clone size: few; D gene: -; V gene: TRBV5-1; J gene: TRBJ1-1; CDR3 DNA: TGCGCCAGCAGCTCGGACCCTTTGCCTTCCAACACTGAAGCTTTCTTT; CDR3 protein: CASSSDPLPSNTEAFF
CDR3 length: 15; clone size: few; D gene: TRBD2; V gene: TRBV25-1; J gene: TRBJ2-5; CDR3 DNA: TGTGCCAGCAGTAGCTTAGCGGGAGAGTCGGAGACCCAGTACTTC; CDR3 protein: CASSSLAGESETQYF
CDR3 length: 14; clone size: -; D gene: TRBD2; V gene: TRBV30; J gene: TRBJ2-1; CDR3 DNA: TGTGCCTGGGAAGGCGGGAGAACCTACAATGAGCAGTTCTTC; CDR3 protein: CAWEGGRTYNEQFF
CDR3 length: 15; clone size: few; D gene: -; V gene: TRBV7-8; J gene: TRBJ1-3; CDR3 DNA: TGTGCCAGCAGCTTAGATGACAGTATCGGAAACACCATATATTTT; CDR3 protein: CASSLDDSIGNTIYF
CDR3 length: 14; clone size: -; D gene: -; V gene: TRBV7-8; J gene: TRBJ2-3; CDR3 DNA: TGTGCCAGCAGCTTAAGCAGGGTAGTGGATACGCAGTATTTT; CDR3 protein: CASSLSRVVDTQYF
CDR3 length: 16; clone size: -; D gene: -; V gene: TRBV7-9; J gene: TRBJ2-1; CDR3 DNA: TGTGCCAGCAGCTTCCCCGACGGAAGCTCCTACAATGAGCAGTTCTTC; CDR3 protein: CASSFPDGSSYNEQFF
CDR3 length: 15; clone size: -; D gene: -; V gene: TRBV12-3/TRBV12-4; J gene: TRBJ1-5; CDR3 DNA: TGTGCCAGCAGTTTCGACCAAGGAGGCAATCAGCCCCAGCATTTT; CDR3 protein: CASSFDQGGNQPQHF
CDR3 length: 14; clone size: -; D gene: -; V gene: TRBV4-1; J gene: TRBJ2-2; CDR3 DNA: TGCGCCAGCAGCCAAGCTGTGGACACCGGGGAGCTGTTTTTT; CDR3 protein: CASSQAVDTGELFF
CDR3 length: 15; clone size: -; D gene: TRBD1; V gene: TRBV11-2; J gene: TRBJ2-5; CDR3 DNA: TGTGCCAGCAGCTTAGGGGCAGGGGGCACGGAGACCCAGTACTTC; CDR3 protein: CASSLGAGGTETQYF
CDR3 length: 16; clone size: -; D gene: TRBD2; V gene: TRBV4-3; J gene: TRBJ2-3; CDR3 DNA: TGCGCCAGCAGCCAAGATAGGCGCGGGAGTGTAGATACGCAGTATTTT; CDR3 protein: CASSQDRRGSVDTQYF
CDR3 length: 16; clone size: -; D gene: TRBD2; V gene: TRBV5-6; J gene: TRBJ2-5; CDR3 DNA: TGTGCCAGCAGCTTCGGGACTAGCGTAATACAAGAGACCCAGTACTTC; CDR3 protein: CASSFGTSVIQETQYF
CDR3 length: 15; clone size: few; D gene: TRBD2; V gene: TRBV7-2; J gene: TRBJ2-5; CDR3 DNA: TGTGCCAGCAGCCCGGGACTAGCGGTCCAAGAGACCCAGTACTTC; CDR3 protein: CASSPGLAVQETQYF
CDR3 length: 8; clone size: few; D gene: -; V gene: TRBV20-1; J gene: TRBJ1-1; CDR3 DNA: TGCAGTGCTACGAAAGCTTTCTTT; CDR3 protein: CSATKAFF
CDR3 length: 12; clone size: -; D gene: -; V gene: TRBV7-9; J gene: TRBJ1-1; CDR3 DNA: TGTGCCAGCAGCTTAGAGACGGACGAAGCTTTCTTT; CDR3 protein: CASSLETDEAFF
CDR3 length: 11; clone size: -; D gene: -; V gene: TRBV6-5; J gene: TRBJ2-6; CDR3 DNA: TGTGCCACCACTGGGGCCAACGTCCTGACTTTC; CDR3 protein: CATTGANVLTF
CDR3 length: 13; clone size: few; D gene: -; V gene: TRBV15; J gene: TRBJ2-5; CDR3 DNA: TGTGCCTCCTCTCCAGCGACAAGAGAGACCCAGTACTTC; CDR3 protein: CASSPATRETQYF
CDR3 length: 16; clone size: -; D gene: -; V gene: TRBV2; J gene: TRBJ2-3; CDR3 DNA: TGTGCCACCACAATCGACGGGGATGTCGGCACAGATACGCAGTATTTT; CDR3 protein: CATTIDGDVGTDTQYF
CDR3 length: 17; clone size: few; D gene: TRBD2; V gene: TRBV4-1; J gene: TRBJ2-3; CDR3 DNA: TGCGCCAGCAGCCAAGAGGGACTAGCGGGAGACACAGATACGCAGTATTTT; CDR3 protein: CASSQEGLAGDTDTQYF
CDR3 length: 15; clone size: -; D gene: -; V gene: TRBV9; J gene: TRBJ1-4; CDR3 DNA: TGTGCCAGCAGCTCGACGGGGGCCCCTAATGAAAAACTGTTTTTT; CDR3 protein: CASSSTGAPNEKLFF
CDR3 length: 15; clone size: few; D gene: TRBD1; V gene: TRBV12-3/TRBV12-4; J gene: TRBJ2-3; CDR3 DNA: TGTGCCAGCGACTCGTGGACAGGGGGGCAAGATACGCAGTATTTT; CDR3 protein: CASDSWTGGQDTQYF
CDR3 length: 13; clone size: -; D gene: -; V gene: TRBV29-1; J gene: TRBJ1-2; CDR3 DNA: TGCAGCGTCCCAAGAGTAGCTAACTATGGCTACACCTTC; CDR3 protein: CSVPRVANYGYTF
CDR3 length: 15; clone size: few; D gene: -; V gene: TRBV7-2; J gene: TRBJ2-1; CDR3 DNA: TGTGCCAGCAGCTCGGACGTAAGCTCCTACAATGAGCAGTTCTTC; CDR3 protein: CASSSDVSSYNEQFF
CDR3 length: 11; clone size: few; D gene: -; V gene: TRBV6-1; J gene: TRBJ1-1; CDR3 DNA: TGTGCCAGCAGTGTTAGAGATGAAGCTTTCTTT; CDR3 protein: CASSVRDEAFF
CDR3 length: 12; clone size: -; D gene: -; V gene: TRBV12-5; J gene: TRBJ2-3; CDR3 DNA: TGTGCTAGTGGTAGGGGAGTAGATACGCAGTATTTT; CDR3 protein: CASGRGVDTQYF
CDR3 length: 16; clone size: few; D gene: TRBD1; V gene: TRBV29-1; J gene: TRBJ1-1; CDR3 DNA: TGCAGCGTTTCAGGGGGCTCATACCCCATGAACACTGAAGCTTTCTTT; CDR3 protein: CSVSGGSYPMNTEAFF
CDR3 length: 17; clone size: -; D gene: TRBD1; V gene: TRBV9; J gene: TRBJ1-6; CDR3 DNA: TGTGCCAGCAGCGCCGGACAGGGACAGGGTCTTACTTCACCCCTCCACTTT; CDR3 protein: CASSAGQGQGLTSPLHF
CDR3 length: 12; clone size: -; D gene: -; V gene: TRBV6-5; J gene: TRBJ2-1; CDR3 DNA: TGTGCCAGCAGGGGGTCTGGGGATGAGCAGTTCTTC; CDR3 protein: CASRGSGDEQFF
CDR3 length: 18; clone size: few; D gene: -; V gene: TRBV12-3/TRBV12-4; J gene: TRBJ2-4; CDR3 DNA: TGTGCCAGCAGCCTCCTGCCTTACACCAAACTAGCCAAAAACATTCAGTACTTC; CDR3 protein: CASSLLPYTKLAKNIQYF
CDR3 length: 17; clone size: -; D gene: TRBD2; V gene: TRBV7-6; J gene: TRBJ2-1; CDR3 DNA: TGTGCCAGCAGCTGGGGACTAGCGGGAGGAAAGGCAGATGAGCAGTTCTTC; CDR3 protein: CASSWGLAGGKADEQFF
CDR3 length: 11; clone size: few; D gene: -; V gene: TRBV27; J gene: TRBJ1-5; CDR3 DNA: TGTGCCAGCGGACGTAATCAGCCCCAGCATTTT; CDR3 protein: CASGRNQPQHF
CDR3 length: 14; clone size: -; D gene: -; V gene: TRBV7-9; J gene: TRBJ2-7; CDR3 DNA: TGTGCCAGCAGCTTAGGGGGGCGGTCGGACGAGCAGTACTTC; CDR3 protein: CASSLGGRSDEQYF
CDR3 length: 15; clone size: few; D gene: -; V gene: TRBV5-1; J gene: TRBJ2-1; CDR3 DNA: TGCGCCAGCAGCTTGTGGTTGGACTCCTACAATGAGCAGTTCTTC; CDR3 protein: CASSLWLDSYNEQFF
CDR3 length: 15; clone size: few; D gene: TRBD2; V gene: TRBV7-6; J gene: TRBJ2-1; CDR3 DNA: TGTGCCAGCAGCTTAGCTGGACTAGGGTACAGTGAGCAGTTCTTC; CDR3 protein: CASSLAGLGYSEQFF
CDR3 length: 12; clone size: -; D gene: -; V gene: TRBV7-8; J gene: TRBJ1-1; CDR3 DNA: TGTGCCAGCAGCTTCACAGCAGCGGAAGCTTTCTTT; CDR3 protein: CASSFTAAEAFF
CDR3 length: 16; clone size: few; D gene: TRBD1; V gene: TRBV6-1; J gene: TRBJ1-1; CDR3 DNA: TGTGCCAGCAGTGAAAGGGGGCTACTCGGTGGCACTGAAGCTTTCTTT; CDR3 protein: CASSERGLLGGTEAFF
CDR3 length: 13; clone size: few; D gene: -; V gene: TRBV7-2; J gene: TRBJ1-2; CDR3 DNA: TGTGCCAGCAGCTTAGGGGGCAGCTATGGCTACACCTTC; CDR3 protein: CASSLGGSYGYTF
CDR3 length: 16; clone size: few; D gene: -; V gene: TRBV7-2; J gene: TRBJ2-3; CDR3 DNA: TGTGCCAGCAGCTTAAACCCCCCTCCTAGCACAGATACGCAGTATTTT; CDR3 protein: CASSLNPPPSTDTQYF
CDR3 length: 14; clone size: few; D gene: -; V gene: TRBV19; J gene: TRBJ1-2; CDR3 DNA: TGTGCCAGTAGTTGGGCCAGGGGTGACTATGGCTACACCTTC; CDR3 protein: CASSWARGDYGYTF
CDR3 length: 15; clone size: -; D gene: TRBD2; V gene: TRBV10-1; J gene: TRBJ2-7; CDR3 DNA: TGCGCCAGCAGTGAGTCGCTAGCGGGTGGACACGAGCAGTACTTC; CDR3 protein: CASSESLAGGHEQYF
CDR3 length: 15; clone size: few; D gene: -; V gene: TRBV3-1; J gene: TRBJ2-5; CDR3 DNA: TGTGCCAGCAGCCAATCTAGCGCCCCCCAAGAGACCCAGTACTTC; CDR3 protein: CASSQSSAPQETQYF